This T cell receptor (beta chain) appears in the sequencing data of a study of shared clonotypes between healthy human individuals. A word on this clone: What it binds is unknown.

CDR3 length: 16 residues. Germline CDR1 reads SGDLS; CDR2 reads YYNGEE. V was trimmed by 3 bases and J by 4 bases, leaving 19 bases between them. General observations from the study: The represented genetic and exposure-history diversity was limited by the small number of donors.

CD45RO-negative cells were positively selected for CCR7, leaving out terminally differentiated effector memory CD45RA+ cells. Here immunoSEQ multiplex PCR was the method, and the copy in TCRdb shows in-frame clones only, minus some. The data contain about 2.1 million clones, more than 85% of them singletons. Source material: naive CD8+ T cells from PBMCs. The TCR originated in a man between 18 and 35 years old in good health. Some clones in this sample may be carry-over from other donors' samples. The V call is TRBV9, the J call TRBJ1-2; maybe TRBD1 (5 bases). The CDR3 is CASSAQKLEGPYGYTF. The CDR3 bases are TGTGCCAGCAGCGCACAGAAATTGGAGGGGCCCTATGGCTACACCTTC. The full variable domain, with the rest looked up from reference TRBV9 and TRBJ1-2, is DSGVTQTPKHLITATGQRVTLRCSPRSGDLSVYWYQQSLDQGLQFLIQYYNGEERAKGNILERFSAQQFPDLHSELNLSSLELGDSALYFCASSAQKLEGPYGYTFGSGTRLTVV.